This is a list of T cell receptor beta chains from one sample in a study of TIL therapy for anti-PD-1-resistant metastatic lung cancer. Generated by immunoSEQ multiplex PCR, the TCRdb table keeps only in-frame clones and is missing some. Found here are 55,000 or so clones, approximately 78% of them singletons; the top ten hold 2.5% to 3.5%. The source was blood, collected at baseline. The receptors stem from a person between 25 and 80 years old with non-small cell lung cancer. Each CDR3 is given with its conserved first and last residue. D genes are given only for firm matches. Expanded clones are given a class, and other clones once, few, many or no size at all.

TRBV7-3	.	TRBJ2-4	.	CASSRRQELAKNIQYF	TGTGCCAGCAGCCGCAGACAGGAGCTAGCCAAAAACATTCAGTACTTC
TRBV10-2	.	TRBJ2-1	few	CASSLSDPSGEQFF	TGCGCCAGCAGCCTCTCCGACCCTTCGGGTGAGCAGTTCTTC
TRBV7-8	TRBD2	TRBJ2-3	.	CASSSLAGPGHTQYF	TGTGCCAGCAGCTCTTTAGCGGGTCCCGGGCATACGCAGTATTTT
TRBV27	TRBD2	TRBJ2-6	once	CASSFRGPSGRVSGANVLTF	TGTGCCAGCAGTTTTAGGGGTCCTAGCGGGAGGGTCTCTGGGGCCAACGTCCTGACTTTC
TRBV27	.	TRBJ1-5	.	CATAAAYSNQPQHF	TGTGCCACCGCGGCTGCTTATAGCAATCAGCCCCAGCATTTT
TRBV6-2/TRBV6-3	.	TRBJ1-4	.	CASSYAGTTNEKLFF	TGTGCCAGCAGTTACGCAGGGACAACTAATGAAAAACTGTTTTTT
TRBV14	.	TRBJ1-3	once	CASSAGPGQNTIYF	TGTGCCAGCAGCGCGGGACCGGGGCAAAACACCATATATTTT
TRBV7-3	.	TRBJ2-3	.	CASSHAGGPIDTQYF	TGTGCCAGCAGCCATGCGGGTGGGCCTATAGATACGCAGTATTTT
TRBV7-9	.	TRBJ2-5	.	CASSLALGGNQETQYF	TGTGCCAGCAGCTTAGCGCTCGGGGGCAACCAAGAGACCCAGTACTTC
TRBV6-1	.	TRBJ1-1	few	CASSEELRRKAFF	TGTGCCAGCAGTGAAGAGCTCAGGAGAAAAGCTTTCTTT
TRBV25-1	TRBD1	TRBJ1-4	.	CASSVWDSTTNEKLFF	TGTGCCAGCAGTGTTTGGGACAGTACAACTAATGAAAAACTGTTTTTT
TRBV7-2	.	TRBJ1-5	.	CASSLEPGSNQPQHF	TGTGCCAGCAGCTTAGAGCCCGGTAGCAATCAGCCCCAGCATTTT
TRBV7-9	.	TRBJ2-2	.	CGAGGGSPTGELFF	TGCGGGGCTGGGGGGGGCTCGCCTACCGGGGAGCTGTTTTTT
TRBV5-1	.	TRBJ1-1	once	CASSSQGRPEAFF	TGCGCCAGCAGCTCACAGGGAAGGCCTGAAGCTTTCTTT
TRBV7-9	TRBD1	TRBJ1-1	few	CASSLGQGQTEAFF	TGTGCCAGCAGCTTAGGACAGGGGCAGACTGAAGCTTTCTTT
TRBV3-1/TRBV3-2	.	TRBJ1-4	.	CASSQDFRVRGEKLFF	TGTGCCAGCAGCCAAGATTTCAGGGTGAGGGGTGAAAAACTGTTTTTT
TRBV24-1	TRBD1	TRBJ2-2	.	CATRDRGDTGELFF	TGTGCCACCAGGGACAGGGGAGACACCGGGGAGCTGTTTTTT
TRBV9	.	TRBJ1-1	.	CASSVAGGNTEAFF	TGTGCCAGCAGCGTAGCCGGGGGGAACACTGAAGCTTTCTTT
TRBV5-6	.	TRBJ1-6	few	CASSRGQHNSPLHF	TGTGCCAGCAGTCGCGGACAGCATAATTCACCCCTCCACTTT
TRBV4-1	.	TRBJ2-6	.	CASRPSWGDSGANVLTF	TGCGCCAGCAGGCCAAGTTGGGGGGACTCTGGGGCCAACGTCCTGACTTTC
TRBV6-1	TRBD1	TRBJ2-2	.	CASSQGQYTGELFF	TGTGCCAGCAGCCAGGGACAGTACACCGGGGAGCTGTTTTTT
TRBV18	.	TRBJ2-7	.	CASSTPGQLEQYF	TGTGCCAGCTCAACCCCGGGGCAGCTCGAGCAGTACTTC
TRBV6-2/TRBV6-3	.	TRBJ2-3	few	CASSYPPKAQYF	TGTGCCAGCAGTTACCCTCCCAAGGCGCAGTATTTT
TRBV28	TRBD1	TRBJ1-5	.	CASRTGVLNQPQHF	TGTGCCAGCAGGACAGGGGTTCTCAATCAGCCCCAGCATTTT
TRBV7-9	TRBD1	TRBJ1-1	.	CASSFRGHTEAFF	TGTGCCAGCAGCTTCAGGGGGCACACTGAAGCTTTCTTT
TRBV5-4	TRBD2	TRBJ2-5	.	CASSLAGGRGKETQYF	TGTGCCAGCAGCTTGGCGGGGGGGCGCGGTAAAGAGACCCAGTACTTC
TRBV5-4	TRBD1	TRBJ1-3	.	CASSSGTGVGNTIYF	TGTGCCAGCAGCTCCGGGACAGGGGTTGGAAACACCATATATTTT
TRBV2	TRBD2	TRBJ2-1	.	CASSESSGWSSYNEQFF	TGTGCCAGCAGTGAATCTAGCGGGTGGAGCTCCTACAATGAGCAGTTCTTC
TRBV7-2	TRBD2	TRBJ2-1	.	CASSFTGTSDYNEQFF	TGTGCCAGCAGCTTTACCGGGACTAGCGATTACAATGAGCAGTTCTTC